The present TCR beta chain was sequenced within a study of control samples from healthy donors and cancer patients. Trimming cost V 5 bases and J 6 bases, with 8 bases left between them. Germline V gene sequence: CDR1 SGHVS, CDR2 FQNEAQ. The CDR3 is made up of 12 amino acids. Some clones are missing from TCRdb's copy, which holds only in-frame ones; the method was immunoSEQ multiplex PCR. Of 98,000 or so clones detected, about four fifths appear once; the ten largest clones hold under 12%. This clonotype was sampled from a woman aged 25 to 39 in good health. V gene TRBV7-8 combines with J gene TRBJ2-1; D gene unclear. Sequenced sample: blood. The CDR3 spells CASSPDLNEQFF. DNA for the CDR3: TGTGCCAGCAGCCCCGACCTCAATGAGCAGTTCTTC.